Below are 10 T cell receptor beta chains sequenced from a single sample in a study of blood T cell repertoires in COVID-19. Measured with immunoSEQ multiplex PCR; TCRdb has only the in-frame clones, and not every one. Of approximately 68,000 clones detected, about nine tenths appear once; the ten largest clones hold approximately 7%. Sequencing input: peripheral blood. The receptors stem from a man aged 50-60 years with active COVID-19.

The chain recombines TRBV30 with TRBJ2-7; perhaps TRBD2 as D (5 bases). Germline CDR1 GTSNPN, CDR2 SVGIG (reference sequence). The V and J ends lost 0 bases and 6 bases respectively, with 15 bases between them. The CDR3 consists of 14 residues. The CDR3 DNA is TGTGCCTGGAGTGTACGGGGAGTCCATGGCGAGCAGTACTTC. Translation gives CAWSVRGVHGEQYF.

The chain uses TRBV29-1 and TRBJ2-7, with 7 bases aligning to TRBD1. Germline trimming cut 1 base from V and 3 bases from J; bases unmatched to any gene: 6. Germline loops: CDR1 SQVTM, CDR2 ANQGSEA. The CDR3 length is 14 residues. CDR3 sequence reads: CSVEVGAGGYEQYF. CDR3 coding DNA: TGCAGCGTTGAAGTCGGTGCAGGGGGCTACGAGCAGTACTTC.

This chain uses TRBV6-6 with TRBJ1-5, with D possibly being TRBD1 (6 bases). In germline, CDR1 is MNHNY, CDR2 SVGAGI (reference sequence). The CDR3 runs 14 residues. The V end lost 7 bases, the J end lost 0 bases, and 10 bases lay between the germline ends. The CDR3 is CASTGQNSNQPQHF. Here the CDR3 DNA reads TGTGCCAGCACCGGACAGAATAGCAATCAGCCCCAGCATTTT.

The genes are TRBV7-8 and TRBJ1-3; TRBD1 matches 8 bases. Germline values: CDR1 SGHVS, CDR2 FQNEAQ. The trim removed 1 base at V and 0 bases at J, leaving 8 bases unmatched. This CDR3 has 18 residues. For the CDR3, the DNA is TGTGCCAGCAGCTTAGGGTCAGGGGGCGGGAGCTCTGGAAACACCATATATTTT. Protein: CASSLGSGGGSSGNTIYF.

The chain employs TRBV5-5 and TRBJ2-2; TRBD1 is a possible D gene (5 bases). The CDR3 is 15 residues long. The germline CDR1 and CDR2 sequences are SGHKS and YYEKEE (reference sequence). The germline V and J ends were trimmed by 4 bases and 6 bases, with 16 bases remaining between them. The DNA for the CDR3 is TGTGCCAGCAGCGGGGCAGGGTATGTTTCCGGGGAGCTGTTTTTT. Translation: CASSGAGYVSGELFF.

The chain has TRBV11-2 and TRBJ1-2; TRBD1 aligns across 10 bases. The ends lost 5 bases at V and 4 bases at J; junction bases unmatched: 16. Germline V lookup: CDR1 SGHAT, CDR2 FQNNGV. The CDR3 contains 18 residues. CDR3 protein: CASSPLRDRGPRSYGYTF. The CDR3 DNA is TGTGCCAGCAGCCCCCTTAGGGACAGGGGCCCTAGGAGCTATGGCTACACCTTC.

The DNA for the CDR3 is TGTGCCAGCAGCTTGGGGACAGCATCGAGCAATCAGCCCCAGCATTTT. Protein: CASSLGTASSNQPQHF. The V call is TRBV11-2, the J call TRBJ1-5, with 7 bases identical to TRBD1. The CDR3 loop spans 16 amino acids. The germline V gene encodes CDR1 SGHAT and CDR2 FQNNGV. Trimming at V came to 3 bases and at J to 1 base, leaving 6 bases not matched to a gene.

This sequence joins TRBV6-5 and TRBJ2-3; 7 bases match TRBD1. The CDR3 loop spans 14 amino acids. CDR1 is MNHEY and CDR2 is SVGAGI in the germline V gene. J was trimmed by 9 bases and V by 8 bases; bases with no gene match: 14. The CDR3 coding sequence is TGTGCCAGCGGGGCCCTAGCAGGGGGAGAAACGCAGTATTTT. This gives the protein CASGALAGGETQYF.

V gene TRBV19 combines with J gene TRBJ1-4; no clear D. The CDR3 extends over 13 amino acids. V shed 6 bases and J shed 2 bases, with 7 bases lying between them. CDR1 is LNHDA, CDR2 SQIVND, per germline (reference sequence). CDR3 nucleotides: TGTGCCAGTAGGGGCACGACTAATGAAAAACTGTTTTTT. It translates to CASRGTTNEKLFF.

This chain joins TRBV18 and TRBJ1-2; D might be TRBD1 (6 bases). The CDR3 totals 15 residues. The germline V gene has CDR1 KGHSH and CDR2 LQKENI. The V gene lost 4 bases and the J gene lost 2 bases, with 14 bases spanning the gap. The CDR3 region has the DNA TGTGCCAGCTCACTCAGGACAGCGACCAACTATGGCTACACCTTC. Translating gives CASSLRTATNYGYTF. Full variable domain (remainder filled in from reference TRBV18 and TRBJ1-2): NAGVMQNPRHLVRRRGQEARLRCSPMKGHSHVYWYRQLPEEGLKFMVYLQKENIIDESGMPKERFSAEFPKEGPSILRIQQVVRGDSAAYFCASSLRTATNYGYTFGSGTRLTVV.